Shown below are 14 T cell receptor beta chains from a single sample sequenced in a study of cytomegalovirus exposure and HLA in healthy donors (dated by TCRdb to about 2017). The protocol used for the library was the immunoSEQ multiplex PCR assay. Held by TCRdb, this immuneACCESS table contains in-frame sequences only and omits some clones. Under half of the omission traces to an unresolved V gene where checked; the cause of the rest is unknown. For this sample there are about 160,000 clones; roughly nine tenths appear just once. The ten largest clones add up to 4.5% to 7% of the sample. Material: PBMCs. Receptors originate from a young woman in good health and CMV-seronegative.

The J gene is TRBJ1-3, the V gene TRBV7-2, with D hard to call. Germline V CDR1 and CDR2: SGHTA, FQGNSA. CDR3 length equals 17 residues. Trimming cost V 2 bases and J 0 bases, with 14 bases left between them. CDR3 region: CASSLFSRTISGNTIYF. DNA of the CDR3: TGTGCCAGCAGCTTATTTTCCAGAACGATCTCTGGAAACACCATATATTTT.

The CDR3 DNA reads TGTGCCAGCAGCCCGGACCCACGATTGGAGCAGTACTTC. Amino acids: CASSPDPRLEQYF. V is TRBV9 and J is TRBJ2-7; no reliable D call. V lost 4 bases to trimming and J lost 7 bases, with 15 bases between them. The CDR3 is made up of 13 amino acids. Germline V CDR1 and CDR2: SGDLS, YYNGEE.

The CDR3 sequence is CASSDHGPGAAFF. CDR3 DNA sequence: TGTGCCAGTAGTGACCATGGGCCGGGGGCAGCTTTCTTT. The chain couples TRBV19 to TRBJ1-1; tentatively, D is TRBD1 (6 bases). CDR3 size: 13 residues. In germline, CDR1 is LNHDA, CDR2 SQIVND (reference sequence). V was clipped by 5 bases and J by 10 bases, with 17 bases between them.

The chain recombines TRBV4-1 with TRBJ2-7; 8 nucleotides match TRBD2. Germline V gene sequence: CDR1 MGHRA, CDR2 YSYEKL. V was clipped by 0 bases and J by 5 bases; unmatched bases: 18. The CDR3 totals 19 residues. The CDR3 sequence is CASSQDEGSGGGSRDEQYF. CDR3 DNA: TGCGCCAGCAGCCAAGACGAGGGGAGCGGGGGCGGGAGTAGGGACGAGCAGTACTTC.

The rearrangement uses TRBV6-1 and TRBJ1-6; a possible D gene is TRBD1 (5 bases). The germline gives CDR1 MNHNS, CDR2 SASEGT. Trimming pared 2 bases from V and 8 bases from J, leaving 13 bases between. This CDR3 is 15 amino acids long. DNA of the CDR3: TGTGCCAGCAGTGAAAGAGGGGACCGGGATTCACCCCTCCACTTT. This sequence encodes CASSERGDRDSPLHF.

This CDR3 reads CASSFFGREDYEQYF. DNA of the CDR3: TGTGCCAGCAGCTTTTTCGGACGGGAGGACTACGAGCAGTACTTC. The chain uses TRBV5-6 and TRBJ2-7, with 7 bases identical to TRBD2. With V trimmed by 2 bases and J by 3 bases, 8 bases remained unmatched. This CDR3 has 15 amino acids. The germline V gene has CDR1 SGHDT and CDR2 YYEEEE.

The chain is built from TRBV4-1 and TRBJ1-2, with 7 bases fitting TRBD1. Trimming cost V 4 bases and J 0 bases; bases outside gene matches: 5. This CDR3 contains 15 residues. Germline CDR1 MGHRA, CDR2 YSYEKL. This chain's CDR3 is CASSRGGTANYGYTF. In DNA, the CDR3 is TGCGCCAGCAGCCGAGGGGGCACCGCTAACTATGGCTACACCTTC.

This clone was observed a handful of times. The rearrangement links TRBV19 to TRBJ2-1, with 10 bases identical to TRBD1. Per germline, CDR1 LNHDA and CDR2 SQIVND (reference sequence). The CDR3 runs to 15 residues. Trimming took 5 bases from V and 4 from J; bases not matched to a gene: 5. Written as DNA, the CDR3 is TGTGCCAGTAGTTCCGGGACAGGGGTTTACAATGAGCAGTTCTTC. It encodes CASSSGTGVYNEQFF.

V and J are TRBV11-2 and TRBJ1-2; TRBD1 matches at 7 bases. Losses at the gene ends were 1 base for V and 5 bases for J; bases not matched to a gene: 4. Germline V CDR1 and CDR2: SGHAT, FQNNGV. The length of the CDR3 is 14 residues. This CDR3 reads CASSLALTGYGYTF. CDR3 nucleotides: TGTGCCAGCAGCTTAGCCCTGACAGGGTATGGCTACACCTTC.

V usage is TRBV11-2 and J usage is TRBJ2-3; a weak D match, TRBD2 (5 bases). The CDR3 consists of 13 residues. The V and J ends lost 3 bases and 7 bases respectively, with 11 bases between them. Per germline, CDR1 SGHAT and CDR2 FQNNGV. The CDR3 is CASSLRLRYTQYF. CDR3 DNA sequence: TGTGCCAGCAGCTTGAGACTACGCTATACGCAGTATTTT. The whole variable domain, remainder taken from reference TRBV11-2 and TRBJ2-3, is EAGVAQSPRYKIIEKRQSVAFWCNPISGHATLYWYQQILGQGPKLLIQFQNNGVVDDSQLPKDRFSAERLKGVDSTLKIQPAKLEDSAVYLCASSLRLRYTQYFGPGTRLTVL.

The chain combines TRBV9 with TRBJ1-6; the D gene is possibly TRBD1 (6 bases). CDR1 is SGDLS and CDR2 is YYNGEE in the germline V gene. The CDR3 has 17 amino acids. V was trimmed by 4 bases and J by 5 bases, leaving 19 bases between them. Here the CDR3 reads CASSPHPDKGDNSPLHF. Written as DNA, the CDR3 is TGTGCCAGCAGCCCTCATCCTGACAAGGGGGATAATTCACCCCTCCACTTT.

The chain recombines TRBV7-9 with TRBJ2-7, with D possibly TRBD1 on 6 matching bases. V was cut by 5 bases and J by 2 bases, with 13 bases left in between. Looked up from germline, CDR1 is SEHNR and CDR2 is FQNEAQ (reference sequence). The CDR3 runs 14 residues. The CDR3 region has the DNA TGTGCCAGCAGCCCCGACAGGCTTGCCTACGAGCAGTACTTC. Translation gives CASSPDRLAYEQYF.

This clone appeared once. The chain carries TRBV18 and TRBJ1-2; D uncertain. V was pared by 3 bases and J by 7 bases, with 9 bases between. This CDR3 spans 12 amino acids. Germline CDR1 and CDR2: KGHSH and LQKENI. CDR3 in amino acids: CASSPAEVGYTF. The CDR3, as DNA: TGTGCCAGCTCACCGGCAGAGGTTGGCTACACCTTC.

The chain uses TRBV11-2 and TRBJ2-7, with D possibly being TRBD1 (5 bases). This CDR3 contains 15 residues. Germline loops: CDR1 SGHAT, CDR2 FQNNGV. V was pared by 4 bases and J by 1 base, with 14 bases between. CDR3 nucleotides: TGTGCCAGCAGCTCAGGGCAGCGTACATCCTACGAGCAGTACTTC. This encodes CASSSGQRTSYEQYF.